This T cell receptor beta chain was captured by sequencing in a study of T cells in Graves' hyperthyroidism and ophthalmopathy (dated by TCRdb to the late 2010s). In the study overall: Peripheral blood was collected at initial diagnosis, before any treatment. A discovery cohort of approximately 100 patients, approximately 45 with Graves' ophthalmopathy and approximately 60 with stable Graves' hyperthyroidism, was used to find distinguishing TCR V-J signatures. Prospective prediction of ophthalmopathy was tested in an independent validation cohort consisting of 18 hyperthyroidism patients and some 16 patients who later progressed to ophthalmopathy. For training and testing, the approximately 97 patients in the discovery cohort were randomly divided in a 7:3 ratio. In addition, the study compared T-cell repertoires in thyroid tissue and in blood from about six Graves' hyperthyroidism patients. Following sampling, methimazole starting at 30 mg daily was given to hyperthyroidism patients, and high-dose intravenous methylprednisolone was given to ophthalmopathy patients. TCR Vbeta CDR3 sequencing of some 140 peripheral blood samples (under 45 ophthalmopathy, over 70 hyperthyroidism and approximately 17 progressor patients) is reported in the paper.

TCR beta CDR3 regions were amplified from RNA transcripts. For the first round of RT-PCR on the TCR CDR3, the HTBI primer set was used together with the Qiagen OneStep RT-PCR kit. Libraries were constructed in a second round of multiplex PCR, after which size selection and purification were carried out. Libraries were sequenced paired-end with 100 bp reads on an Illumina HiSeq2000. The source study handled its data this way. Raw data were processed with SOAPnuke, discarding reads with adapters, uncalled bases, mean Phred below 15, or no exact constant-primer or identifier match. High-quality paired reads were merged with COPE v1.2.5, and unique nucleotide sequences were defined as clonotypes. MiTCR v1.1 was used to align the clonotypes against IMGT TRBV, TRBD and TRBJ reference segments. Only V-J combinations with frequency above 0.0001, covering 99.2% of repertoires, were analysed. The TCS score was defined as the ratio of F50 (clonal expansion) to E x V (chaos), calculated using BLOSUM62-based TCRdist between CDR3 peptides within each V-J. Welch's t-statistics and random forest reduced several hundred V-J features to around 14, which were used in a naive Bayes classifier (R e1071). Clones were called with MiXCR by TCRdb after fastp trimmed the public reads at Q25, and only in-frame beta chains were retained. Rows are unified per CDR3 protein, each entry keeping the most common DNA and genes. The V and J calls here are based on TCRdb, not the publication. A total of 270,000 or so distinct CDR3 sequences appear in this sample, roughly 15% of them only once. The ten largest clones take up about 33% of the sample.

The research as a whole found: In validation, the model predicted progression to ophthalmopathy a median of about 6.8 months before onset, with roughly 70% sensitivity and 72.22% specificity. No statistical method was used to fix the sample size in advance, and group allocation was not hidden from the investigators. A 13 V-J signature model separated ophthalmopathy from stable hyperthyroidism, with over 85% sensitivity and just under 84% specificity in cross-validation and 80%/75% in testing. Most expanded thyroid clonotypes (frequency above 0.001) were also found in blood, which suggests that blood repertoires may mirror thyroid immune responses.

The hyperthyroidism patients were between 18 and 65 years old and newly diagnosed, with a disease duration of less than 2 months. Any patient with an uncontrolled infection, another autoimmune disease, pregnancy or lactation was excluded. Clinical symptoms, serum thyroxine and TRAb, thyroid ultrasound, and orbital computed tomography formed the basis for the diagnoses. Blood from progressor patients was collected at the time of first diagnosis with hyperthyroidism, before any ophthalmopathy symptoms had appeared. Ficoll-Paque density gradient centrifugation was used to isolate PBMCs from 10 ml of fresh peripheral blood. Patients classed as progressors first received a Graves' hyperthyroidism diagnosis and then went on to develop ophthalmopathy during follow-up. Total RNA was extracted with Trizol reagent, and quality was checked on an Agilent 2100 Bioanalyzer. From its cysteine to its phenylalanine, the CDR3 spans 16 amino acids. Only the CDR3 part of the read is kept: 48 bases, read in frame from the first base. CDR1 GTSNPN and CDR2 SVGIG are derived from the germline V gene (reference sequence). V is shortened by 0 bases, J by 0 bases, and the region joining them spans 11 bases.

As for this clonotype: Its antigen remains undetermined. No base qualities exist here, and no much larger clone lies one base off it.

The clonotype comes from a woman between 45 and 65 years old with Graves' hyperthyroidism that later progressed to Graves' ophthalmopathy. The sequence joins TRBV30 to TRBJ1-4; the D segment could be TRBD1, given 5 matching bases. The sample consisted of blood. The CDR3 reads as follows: CAWSVRDGPTNEKLFF. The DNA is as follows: TGTGCCTGGAGTGTAAGGGACGGACCAACTAATGAAAAACTGTTTTTT.